These T cell receptor beta chains were read from a single sample in a study of neurological immune-mediated disorders. TCRdb passed the 5' RACE reads through MiXCR, listing each CDR3 protein once. The table lists roughly 56,000 distinct CDR3 sequences, about 10% of them singletons. The sample comprised PBMCs. The receptors were sampled from a man in his fifties or sixties in good health. The CDR3 runs from the conserved cysteine through the conserved F or W. Fields, in order: D gene, V gene, J gene, clone size, CDR3 protein, CDR3 DNA. A D gene is named only where the DNA matches it firmly. The size of a clone is reported for some rows only, either as once, few or many, or as a class for expanded clones.

d_gene: -
v_gene: TRBV12-3/TRBV12-4
j_gene: TRBJ1-3
abundance: many
CDR3aa: CASSLGLGNTIYF
CDR3nt: TGTGCCAGCAGTTTGGGATTAGGAAACACCATATATTTT

d_gene: -
v_gene: TRBV7-8
j_gene: TRBJ2-5
abundance: many
CDR3aa: CASSLAGLRETQYF
CDR3nt: TGTGCCAGCAGCTTAGCCGGACTAAGGGAGACCCAGTACTTC

d_gene: -
v_gene: TRBV5-6
j_gene: TRBJ2-1
abundance: many
CDR3aa: CASSLVDPWWNEQFF
CDR3nt: TGTGCCAGCAGCTTGGTAGACCCATGGTGGAATGAGCAGTTCTTC

d_gene: -
v_gene: TRBV7-2
j_gene: TRBJ1-2
abundance: many
CDR3aa: CASSLARGTYTF
CDR3nt: TGTGCCAGCAGCTTAGCGCGGGGGACCTACACCTTC

d_gene: -
v_gene: TRBV5-1
j_gene: TRBJ2-2
abundance: many
CDR3aa: CASSLSPSGELFF
CDR3nt: TGCGCCAGCAGCTTGTCTCCGTCCGGGGAGCTGTTTTTT

d_gene: TRBD1
v_gene: TRBV6-6
j_gene: TRBJ2-7
abundance: many
CDR3aa: CASSYGDRPYEQYF
CDR3nt: TGTGCCAGCAGTTACGGGGACAGACCCTACGAGCAGTACTTC

d_gene: -
v_gene: TRBV20-1
j_gene: TRBJ2-1
abundance: many
CDR3aa: CSAGPGPRGVEQFF
CDR3nt: TGCAGTGCTGGGCCGGGACCCAGAGGAGTTGAGCAGTTCTTC

d_gene: -
v_gene: TRBV5-8
j_gene: TRBJ2-2
abundance: many
CDR3aa: CASNLGRPNTGELFF
CDR3nt: TGTGCCAGCAACCTGGGGCGGCCGAACACCGGGGAGCTGTTTTTT

d_gene: -
v_gene: TRBV5-1
j_gene: TRBJ1-2
abundance: many
CDR3aa: CASSLAGENGYTF
CDR3nt: TGCGCCAGCAGCTTGGCAGGGGAGAATGGCTACACCTTC

d_gene: -
v_gene: TRBV4-2
j_gene: TRBJ2-6
abundance: many
CDR3aa: CASSQDGSSGANVLTF
CDR3nt: TGTGCCAGCAGCCAAGACGGTAGCTCTGGGGCCAACGTCCTGACTTTC

d_gene: -
v_gene: TRBV6-6
j_gene: TRBJ2-4
abundance: many
CDR3aa: CASSRDRGRNIQYF
CDR3nt: TGTGCCAGCAGCCGCGATAGAGGGCGAAACATTCAGTACTTC

d_gene: -
v_gene: TRBV28
j_gene: TRBJ1-5
abundance: many
CDR3aa: CASMGEIGQPQHF
CDR3nt: TGTGCCAGCATGGGGGAAATTGGTCAGCCCCAGCATTTT

d_gene: -
v_gene: TRBV10-3
j_gene: TRBJ2-5
abundance: many
CDR3aa: CAIGVGPETQYF
CDR3nt: TGTGCCATCGGGGTAGGGCCAGAGACCCAGTACTTC

d_gene: -
v_gene: TRBV18
j_gene: TRBJ1-3
abundance: many
CDR3aa: CASSYRTGSSGNTIYF
CDR3nt: TGTGCCAGCTCTTACCGGACGGGGAGCTCTGGAAACACCATATATTTT

d_gene: -
v_gene: TRBV5-4
j_gene: TRBJ2-3
abundance: many
CDR3aa: CASSLYGGDTQYF
CDR3nt: TGTGCCAGCAGCTTGTACGGGGGAGATACGCAGTATTTT

d_gene: -
v_gene: TRBV20-1
j_gene: TRBJ2-3
abundance: many
CDR3aa: CSARLPRDTQYF
CDR3nt: TGCAGTGCTAGACTGCCTAGAGATACGCAGTATTTT

d_gene: -
v_gene: TRBV5-5
j_gene: TRBJ2-1
abundance: many
CDR3aa: CASSTGTSSYNEQFF
CDR3nt: TGTGCCAGCAGTACAGGGACAAGCTCCTACAATGAGCAGTTCTTC

d_gene: -
v_gene: TRBV29-1
j_gene: TRBJ2-7
abundance: once
CDR3aa: CSVGSYEQYF
CDR3nt: TGCAGCGTGGGCTCCTACGAGCAGTACTTC

d_gene: -
v_gene: TRBV5-1
j_gene: TRBJ2-1
abundance: many
CDR3aa: CASSLESPGRYNEQFF
CDR3nt: TGCGCCAGCAGCTTGGAGTCGCCAGGGAGATACAATGAGCAGTTCTTC

d_gene: -
v_gene: TRBV7-9
j_gene: TRBJ1-1
abundance: many
CDR3aa: CASSLSVNLNTEAFF
CDR3nt: TGTGCCAGCAGCTTATCGGTCAACTTGAACACTGAAGCTTTCTTT

d_gene: -
v_gene: TRBV11-2
j_gene: TRBJ1-3
abundance: many
CDR3aa: CASSLNRNSGNTIYF
CDR3nt: TGTGCCAGCAGCTTAAACAGGAACTCTGGAAACACCATATATTTT

d_gene: TRBD1
v_gene: TRBV7-2
j_gene: TRBJ2-7
abundance: once
CDR3aa: CASSPGQGARDQYF
CDR3nt: TGTGCCAGCAGCCCTGGACAGGGGGCGCGTGATCAGTACTTC

d_gene: -
v_gene: TRBV7-2
j_gene: TRBJ2-1
abundance: many
CDR3aa: CASSYLGSWNEQFF
CDR3nt: TGTGCCAGCAGCTACCTAGGCAGCTGGAATGAGCAGTTCTTC

d_gene: TRBD1
v_gene: TRBV29-1
j_gene: TRBJ2-5
abundance: many
CDR3aa: CSVELHTGERYF
CDR3nt: TGCAGCGTTGAATTACATACAGGGGAGCGGTACTTC

d_gene: -
v_gene: TRBV20-1
j_gene: TRBJ2-3
abundance: few
CDR3aa: CSAPIPRGSTDTQYF
CDR3nt: TGCAGTGCCCCTATACCCCGGGGTAGCACAGATACGCAGTATTTT

d_gene: -
v_gene: TRBV5-1
j_gene: TRBJ1-1
abundance: many
CDR3aa: CASSLRRGLGVNTEAFF
CDR3nt: TGCGCCAGCAGCTTGAGGAGGGGCCTTGGGGTGAACACTGAAGCTTTCTTT

d_gene: -
v_gene: TRBV5-1
j_gene: TRBJ1-1
abundance: many
CDR3aa: CASSPTGNGDTEAFF
CDR3nt: TGCGCCAGCAGCCCCACAGGTAACGGGGACACTGAAGCTTTCTTT

d_gene: -
v_gene: TRBV11-2
j_gene: TRBJ2-7
abundance: many
CDR3aa: CASSFEVYEQYF
CDR3nt: TGTGCCAGCAGCTTTGAGGTTTACGAGCAGTACTTC

d_gene: -
v_gene: TRBV15
j_gene: TRBJ1-4
abundance: many
CDR3aa: CATSREGSATNEKLFF
CDR3nt: TGTGCCACCAGCAGAGAAGGCTCTGCAACTAATGAAAAACTGTTTTTT

d_gene: -
v_gene: TRBV18
j_gene: TRBJ1-1
abundance: many
CDR3aa: CASSLRGARVNTEAFF
CDR3nt: TGTGCCAGCTCACTCCGAGGGGCGAGGGTGAACACTGAAGCTTTCTTT

d_gene: TRBD1
v_gene: TRBV5-1
j_gene: TRBJ2-6
abundance: many
CDR3aa: CASSDAGTGVSGANVLTF
CDR3nt: TGCGCCAGCAGCGATGCCGGGACAGGAGTCTCTGGGGCCAACGTCCTGACTTTC

d_gene: -
v_gene: TRBV20-1
j_gene: TRBJ2-2
abundance: many
CDR3aa: CSASGRNTGELFF
CDR3nt: TGCAGTGCTAGCGGCCGGAACACCGGGGAGCTGTTTTTT

d_gene: TRBD2
v_gene: TRBV20-1
j_gene: TRBJ2-7
abundance: many
CDR3aa: CSASPSGGLLEQYF
CDR3nt: TGCAGTGCTTCCCCTAGCGGGGGGCTGCTTGAGCAGTACTTC

d_gene: -
v_gene: TRBV20-1
j_gene: TRBJ1-5
abundance: many
CDR3aa: CSAGDSNQPQHF
CDR3nt: TGCAGTGCTGGGGACAGCAATCAGCCCCAGCATTTT

d_gene: -
v_gene: TRBV10-3
j_gene: TRBJ2-1
abundance: -
CDR3aa: CAIRSRGGEQFF
CDR3nt: TGTGCCATCAGATCAAGGGGCGGTGAGCAGTTCTTC

d_gene: -
v_gene: TRBV5-1
j_gene: TRBJ2-1
abundance: many
CDR3aa: CASSLAGRSDNEQFF
CDR3nt: TGCGCCAGCAGCTTGGCCGGCCGCTCGGACAATGAGCAGTTCTTC

d_gene: -
v_gene: TRBV5-1
j_gene: TRBJ2-1
abundance: many
CDR3aa: CASSLGTHPDNEQFF
CDR3nt: TGCGCCAGCAGCTTGGGGACCCACCCAGACAATGAGCAGTTCTTC

d_gene: TRBD2
v_gene: TRBV20-1
j_gene: TRBJ2-6
abundance: many
CDR3aa: CSARGVGGAGANVLTF
CDR3nt: TGCAGTGCTAGAGGCGTTGGGGGGGCTGGGGCCAACGTCCTGACTTTC

d_gene: -
v_gene: TRBV19
j_gene: TRBJ1-1
abundance: many
CDR3aa: CASSIVRGDLNTEAFF
CDR3nt: TGTGCCAGTAGTATAGTCCGCGGGGATTTGAACACTGAAGCTTTCTTT

d_gene: -
v_gene: TRBV10-3
j_gene: TRBJ2-2
abundance: many
CDR3aa: CAISEAANTGELFF
CDR3nt: TGTGCCATCAGTGAAGCGGCCAACACCGGGGAGCTGTTTTTT

d_gene: -
v_gene: TRBV5-5
j_gene: TRBJ2-1
abundance: once
CDR3aa: CASSRWREQFF
CDR3nt: TGTGCCAGCAGCCGTTGGAGGGAGCAGTTCTTC

d_gene: TRBD1
v_gene: TRBV7-9
j_gene: TRBJ2-7
abundance: many
CDR3aa: CASSRDRGWYEQYF
CDR3nt: TGTGCCAGCTCCCGGGACAGGGGTTGGTACGAGCAGTACTTC

d_gene: -
v_gene: TRBV5-1
j_gene: TRBJ2-7
abundance: many
CDR3aa: CASSGTLTRGNEQYF
CDR3nt: TGCGCCAGCAGCGGGACTCTAACAAGGGGCAACGAGCAGTACTTC

d_gene: TRBD2
v_gene: TRBV29-1
j_gene: TRBJ2-7
abundance: many
CDR3aa: CSGFASGGAGEQYF
CDR3nt: TGCAGCGGCTTCGCTAGCGGGGGGGCCGGGGAGCAGTACTTC

d_gene: -
v_gene: TRBV27
j_gene: TRBJ2-2
abundance: many
CDR3aa: CASSLWATRNTGELFF
CDR3nt: TGTGCCAGCAGTTTATGGGCCACGAGGAACACCGGGGAGCTGTTTTTT

d_gene: TRBD2
v_gene: TRBV5-1
j_gene: TRBJ2-5
abundance: many
CDR3aa: CASSKGLAGEETQYF
CDR3nt: TGCGCCAGCAGCAAGGGACTAGCGGGGGAAGAGACCCAGTACTTC

d_gene: -
v_gene: TRBV5-6
j_gene: TRBJ2-1
abundance: many
CDR3aa: CASSFSGRNEQFF
CDR3nt: TGTGCCAGCAGCTTTTCAGGAAGGAATGAGCAGTTCTTC

d_gene: -
v_gene: TRBV20-1
j_gene: TRBJ2-3
abundance: many
CDR3aa: CSAPRGADTQYF
CDR3nt: TGCAGTGCTCCCCGGGGTGCAGATACGCAGTATTTT

d_gene: -
v_gene: TRBV10-3
j_gene: TRBJ1-5
abundance: many
CDR3aa: CAISESLTVYSNQPQHF
CDR3nt: TGTGCCATCAGTGAGTCTTTGACAGTCTATAGCAATCAGCCCCAGCATTTT

d_gene: -
v_gene: TRBV5-1
j_gene: TRBJ2-2
abundance: many
CDR3aa: CASSRDVNTGELFF
CDR3nt: TGCGCCAGCAGCAGGGACGTGAACACCGGGGAGCTGTTTTTT

d_gene: -
v_gene: TRBV29-1
j_gene: TRBJ2-3
abundance: many
CDR3aa: CSVDSTDTQYF
CDR3nt: TGCAGCGTTGACAGTACAGATACGCAGTATTTT

d_gene: -
v_gene: TRBV6-5
j_gene: TRBJ1-1
abundance: -
CDR3aa: CASSYSPGVTEAFF
CDR3nt: TGTGCCAGCAGTTACTCCCCGGGAGTCACTGAAGCTTTCTTT